This paragraph reports one T cell receptor beta chain. Its antigen is unidentified. This entry belongs to a study of T cells after yellow fever vaccination. Whole-study context: Preparation of the low-cell-number fractions used SMART-Seq v4 Ultra Low Input. Study findings and constraints: Most primary-vaccination clones reappeared after the booster (more than 95% CD4, approximately 88% CD8). Clonotype sharing between CD4 and CD8 compartments was small.

One entry per CDR3 protein, called by TCRdb with MiXCR from the 5' RACE reads. Among roughly 520,000 distinct CDR3 sequences listed, around a fifth were seen once. Germline values: CDR1 SNHLY, CDR2 FYNNEI. This CDR3 comprises 14 residues. V lost 7 bases and J 0 bases, leaving 12 bases between the germline ends. The V call is TRBV2, the J call TRBJ1-1, with D tentatively TRBD1 (5 bases). Sequenced material: PBMCs, taken less than 25 days after the first yellow fever vaccination. The TCR sequence derives from a man between 18 and 35 years old who received the YFV17D yellow fever vaccine. The CDR3 protein is CASIGGGLNTEAFF. DNA for the CDR3: TGTGCCAGCATCGGGGGGGGGTTGAACACTGAAGCTTTCTTT.